The rows below give T cell receptor beta chains drawn from one sample of a study of CD8 T cells in ankylosing spondylitis. MiXCR, applied by TCRdb to the 5' RACE reads, yields one record per CDR3 protein. The table shows some 240,000 distinct CDR3 sequences, with about 7.3% occurring only once. Specimen: blood, either unsorted or a sorted T cell fraction (not recorded which). These receptors were taken from a male donor with ankylosing spondylitis. CDR3s include the opening cysteine and the closing phenylalanine or tryptophan. The D gene is left open where the match is weak. For some rows the clone size is stated as once, few or many, or as a class when expanded; others skip it.

j_call	clone_size	d_call	v_call	cdr3_nt	cdr3_aa
TRBJ2-1	many	NA	TRBV6-2/TRBV6-3	TGTGCCAGCCGGGTGTATTCCTACAATGAGCAGTTCTTC	CASRVYSYNEQFF
TRBJ1-2	many	NA	TRBV20-1	TGCAGTGCTCGGGACGGAAACTATGGCTACACCTTC	CSARDGNYGYTF
TRBJ2-7	few	TRBD2	TRBV5-1	TGCGCCAGCAGCTTGGGACTAGCGGGGGACTACGAGCAGTACTTC	CASSLGLAGDYEQYF
TRBJ1-1	once	NA	TRBV20-1	TGCAGTGCTAGACCTGGGAGGGCGTACACTGAAGCTTTCTTT	CSARPGRAYTEAFF
TRBJ2-2	few	TRBD2	TRBV20-1	TGCAGTGCTGTCGGACTAGCTACGAACACCGGGGAGCTGTTTTTT	CSAVGLATNTGELFF
TRBJ2-7	many	TRBD2	TRBV6-2/TRBV6-3	TGTGCCAGCAGTTACCGAAAAGCGGGAGACGCCTCCTACGAGCAGTACTTC	CASSYRKAGDASYEQYF
TRBJ1-4	many	NA	TRBV4-3	TGCGCCAGCAGCCAAGATGGGCCCGGGACCGAAGATAATGAAAAACTGTTTTTT	CASSQDGPGTEDNEKLFF
TRBJ2-1	many	TRBD1	TRBV5-1	TGCGCCAGCAGCCCGAAGGACAGGGGGCTGGATGAGCAGTTCTTC	CASSPKDRGLDEQFF
TRBJ2-2	NA	NA	TRBV5-6	TGTGCCAGCAGTCCCCTGATTTTCCCCGGGGAGCTGTTTTTT	CASSPLIFPGELFF
TRBJ2-1	many	TRBD2	TRBV14	TGTGCCAGCAGCCAAAGCGGGGTGAAGAATGAGCAGTTCTTC	CASSQSGVKNEQFF
TRBJ2-7	few	NA	TRBV7-8	TGTGCCAGCAGCTGGTCGGCTACAGTAACCTACGAGCAGTACTTC	CASSWSATVTYEQYF
TRBJ2-7	many	NA	TRBV6-5	TGTGCCAGCAGTTACAGTACAGATAACTACGAGCAGTACTTC	CASSYSTDNYEQYF
TRBJ1-4	many	NA	TRBV20-1	TGCAGTGCTAGGCACCCCGCAACTAATGAAAAACTGTTTTTT	CSARHPATNEKLFF
TRBJ1-1	few	NA	TRBV19	TGTGCCAGTAGTATGACAGGTACGAACACTGAAGCTTTCTTT	CASSMTGTNTEAFF
TRBJ2-1	many	TRBD2	TRBV28	TGTGCCAGTCAGGGTTCCCTAGCGGGATTTAATGAGCAGTTCTTC	CASQGSLAGFNEQFF
TRBJ1-5	many	TRBD1	TRBV7-9	TGTGCCAGCAGTTCTACCGGGACAGGGGATCAGCCCCAGCATTTT	CASSSTGTGDQPQHF
TRBJ2-7	few	NA	TRBV5-1	TGCCCCAGCAGCTTGGCAGGGGCCTACGAGCAGTACTTC	CPSSLAGAYEQYF
TRBJ2-7	many	TRBD1	TRBV5-6	TGTGCCAGCAGCTATGGACAGGGGCTAAGCTCCTACGAGCAGTACTTC	CASSYGQGLSSYEQYF
TRBJ2-7	NA	TRBD2	TRBV29-1	TGCAGCGTTGAAGATCGCGGGGGAAAATACGAGCAGTACTTC	CSVEDRGGKYEQYF
TRBJ2-1	many	TRBD1	TRBV7-9	TGTGCCAGCAGCCGGGACAGGGGAAGAGGTGAGCAGTTCTTC	CASSRDRGRGEQFF
TRBJ2-7	NA	NA	TRBV20-1	TGCAGTGCTAGGGGCCTGGTAGGGTTGTACGAGCAGTACTTC	CSARGLVGLYEQYF
TRBJ2-1	NA	NA	TRBV24-1	TGTGCCACCAGTGATTTGCTCGGCAGTCCGCAGTTCTTC	CATSDLLGSPQFF
TRBJ1-2	NA	NA	TRBV19	TGTGCCAGTAGTATAGCTGGGACGAACTATGGCTACACCTTC	CASSIAGTNYGYTF
TRBJ1-5	NA	TRBD1	TRBV20-1	TGCAGTGCTCGACAGGGAAATCAGCCCCAGCATTTT	CSARQGNQPQHF
TRBJ1-5	few	NA	TRBV7-3	TGTGCCAGCAGCTTAACGGGAGGGACGAGACAGCCCCAGCATTTT	CASSLTGGTRQPQHF
TRBJ2-4	many	NA	TRBV7-9	TGTGCCAGCAGCTTAGTTGGGAAAAACATTCAGTACTTC	CASSLVGKNIQYF
TRBJ1-1	many	NA	TRBV7-2	TGTGCCAACAGAGCCAACAAGAACACTGAAGCTTTCTTT	CANRANKNTEAFF
TRBJ1-1	many	NA	TRBV2	TGTGCCAGCAGCTTTGGTCCCAACACTGAAGCTTTCTTT	CASSFGPNTEAFF
TRBJ1-1	few	NA	TRBV6-5	TGTGCCAGCAGTTACTCGCTAAGGAACACTGAAGCTTTCTTT	CASSYSLRNTEAFF
TRBJ2-7	NA	TRBD1	TRBV6-2/TRBV6-3	TGTGCCAGCAGTTACACCCCCGGACAGGGGGCGCGCGAGCAGTACTTC	CASSYTPGQGAREQYF
TRBJ1-1	many	NA	TRBV28	TGTGCCAGCAGTTTCGGCGGCGAAAACACTGAAGCTTTCTTT	CASSFGGENTEAFF
TRBJ2-7	many	TRBD2	TRBV4-2	TGTGCCAGCAGCTACAAAGGACTAGCTGGAGAGCAGTACTTC	CASSYKGLAGEQYF
TRBJ2-6	NA	NA	TRBV19	TGTGCCAGTAAGCTGGGATGGGGCTTGAGTGGGGCCAACGTCCTGACTTTC	CASKLGWGLSGANVLTF
TRBJ2-7	NA	NA	TRBV6-2/TRBV6-3	TGTGCCAGCAGTTACGGCGCTAGCGAGTCCTACGAGCAGTACTTC	CASSYGASESYEQYF
TRBJ2-7	many	NA	TRBV5-6	TGTGCCAGCAGCCCCTTGGGGGAGGCCAGGCACGAGCAGTACTTC	CASSPLGEARHEQYF
TRBJ2-7	many	NA	TRBV7-9	TGTGCCAGCAGCGGAACTCGAGGGCCATACTACGAGCAGTACTTC	CASSGTRGPYYEQYF
TRBJ2-2	many	TRBD1	TRBV11-2	TGTGCCAGCAGCCTCTCCGGGACAGGGGGCCCGACCGGGGAGCTGTTTTTT	CASSLSGTGGPTGELFF
TRBJ2-5	NA	TRBD2	TRBV7-8	TGTGCCAGCAGCGGGGCTAGCGGGGGGGAAGAGACCCAGTACTTC	CASSGASGGEETQYF
TRBJ2-7	many	TRBD2	TRBV10-3	TGTGCCGTTGGGGGGGGCGAGCAGTACTTC	CAVGGGEQYF
TRBJ2-1	NA	TRBD1	TRBV3-1	TGTGCCAGCAGCCAGAAGGACAGGGGGATTATCGATTACAATGAGCAGTTCTTC	CASSQKDRGIIDYNEQFF
TRBJ1-4	NA	NA	TRBV7-8	TGTGCCAGCAGCTCACGGACCGGAGCAACTAATGAAAAACTGTTTTTT	CASSSRTGATNEKLFF
TRBJ2-1	many	TRBD2	TRBV11-1	TGTGCCAGCAGCTTATTTAACCTAGCGGGAATAAATGAGCAGTTCTTC	CASSLFNLAGINEQFF
TRBJ1-1	NA	NA	TRBV7-9	TGTGCCAGCAGCTTCGTACTCTGGGGGCAGGACACTGAAGCTTTCTTT	CASSFVLWGQDTEAFF
TRBJ1-2	few	TRBD1	TRBV7-9	TGTGCCAGCAGCTCGGACAGGGGGCGCCTCGGGATCGATGGCTACACCTTC	CASSSDRGRLGIDGYTF
TRBJ1-1	many	TRBD1	TRBV27	TGTGCCAGCAGTATCCGGGACAGGGGCCACATCCCAAAAGCTTTCTTT	CASSIRDRGHIPKAFF
TRBJ2-7	many	TRBD1	TRBV29-1	TGCAGCGTTGAAGACCCCGGACAGGGCTCCTACGAGCAGTACTTC	CSVEDPGQGSYEQYF
TRBJ2-6	NA	NA	TRBV4-2	TGTGCCAGCAGCCAGCCCCCCTTAGTCGCTGGGGCCAACGTCCTGACTTTC	CASSQPPLVAGANVLTF
TRBJ2-2	many	TRBD2	TRBV20-1	TGCAGTGCTTTCGCTAGCGGGGAGAACACCGGGGAGCTGTTTTTT	CSAFASGENTGELFF
TRBJ2-5	many	NA	TRBV4-3	TGCGCCAGCAGCCAAGATCATCGAGGGGGGGAGACCCAGTACTTC	CASSQDHRGGETQYF
TRBJ1-2	NA	NA	TRBV4-2	TGTGCCAGCAGCCATGGGGGAGGTGGCTACACCTTC	CASSHGGGGYTF
TRBJ2-3	many	NA	TRBV20-1	TGCAGTGCTAGAGATATTGAGAGGGGCGCAGATACGCAGTATTTT	CSARDIERGADTQYF
TRBJ2-5	NA	TRBD1	TRBV7-2	TGTGCCAGCAGCTCCCGGGACAGGCGTCCGCTCCCAGAGACCCAGTACTTC	CASSSRDRRPLPETQYF
TRBJ2-2	many	NA	TRBV12-3/TRBV12-4	TGTGCCAGCAGAGACAGGACGAACACCGGGGAGCTGTTTTTT	CASRDRTNTGELFF
TRBJ1-5	NA	NA	TRBV9	TGTGCCAGCAGCGTAGGAGGAGGTAATCAGCCCCAGCATTTT	CASSVGGGNQPQHF
TRBJ2-7	many	NA	TRBV7-9	TGTGCCAGCAGCACAACCCCTAGCTCAGACTCCTACGAGCAGTACTTC	CASSTTPSSDSYEQYF
TRBJ2-6	NA	NA	TRBV15	TGTGCCACCAGCAGAGACAGGGGAGGCAGCCACTCTGGGGCCAACGTCCTGACTTTC	CATSRDRGGSHSGANVLTF
TRBJ1-2	NA	NA	TRBV6-5	TGTGCCAGCAGTTACTCGCCGGCCTATGGCTACACCTTC	CASSYSPAYGYTF